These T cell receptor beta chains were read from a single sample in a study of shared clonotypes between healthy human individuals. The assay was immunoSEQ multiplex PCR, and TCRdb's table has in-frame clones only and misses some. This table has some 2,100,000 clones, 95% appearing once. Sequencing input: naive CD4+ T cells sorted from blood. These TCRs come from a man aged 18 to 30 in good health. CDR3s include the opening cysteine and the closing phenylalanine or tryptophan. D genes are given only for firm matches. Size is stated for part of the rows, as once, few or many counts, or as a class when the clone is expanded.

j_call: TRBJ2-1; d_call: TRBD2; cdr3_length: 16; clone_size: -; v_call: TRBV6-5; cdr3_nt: TGTGCCAGCAGTTACTCTGGGCGGGGGGGCCTTAATGAGCAGTTCTTC; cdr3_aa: CASSYSGRGGLNEQFF
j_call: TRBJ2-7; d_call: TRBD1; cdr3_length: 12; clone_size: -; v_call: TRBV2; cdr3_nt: TGTGCCAGCAGTGGACAGGGCCTGGAGCAGTACTTC; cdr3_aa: CASSGQGLEQYF
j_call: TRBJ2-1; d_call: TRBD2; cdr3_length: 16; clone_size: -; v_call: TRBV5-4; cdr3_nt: TGTGCCAGCAGCTTGGGGCTAGCGGGGGCCTGGGATGAGCAGTTCTTC; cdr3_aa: CASSLGLAGAWDEQFF
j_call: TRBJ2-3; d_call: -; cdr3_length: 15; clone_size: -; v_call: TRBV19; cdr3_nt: TGTGCCAGTAGTAGTTTCTGGGGGGGCACAGATACGCAGTATTTT; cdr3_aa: CASSSFWGGTDTQYF
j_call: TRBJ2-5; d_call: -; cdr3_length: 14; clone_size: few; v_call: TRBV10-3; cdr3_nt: TGTGCCATCAGTGAGTCGGGCGGTTCGGGGGCCCAGTACTTC; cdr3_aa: CAISESGGSGAQYF
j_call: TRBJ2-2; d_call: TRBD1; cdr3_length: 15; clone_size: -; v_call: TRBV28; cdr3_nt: TGTGCCAGCAGGACCGGGACAGGGGCTTCCGGGGAGCTGTTTTTT; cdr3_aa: CASRTGTGASGELFF
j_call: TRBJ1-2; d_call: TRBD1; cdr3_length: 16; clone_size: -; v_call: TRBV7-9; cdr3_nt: TGTGCCAGCAGCTTGAAACAGGGGGCGCAGAACTATGGCTACACCTTC; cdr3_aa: CASSLKQGAQNYGYTF
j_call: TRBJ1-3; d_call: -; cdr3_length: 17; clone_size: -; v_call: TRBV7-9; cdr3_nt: TGTGCCAGCAGCTCCCCCCGAGCCCGGAGACCTGGAAACACCATATATTTT; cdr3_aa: CASSSPRARRPGNTIYF
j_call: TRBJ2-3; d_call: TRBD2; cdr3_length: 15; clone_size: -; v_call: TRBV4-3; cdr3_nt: TGCGCCAGCAGCCTGAGCGGGAGTACCACAGATACGCAGTATTTT; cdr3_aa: CASSLSGSTTDTQYF
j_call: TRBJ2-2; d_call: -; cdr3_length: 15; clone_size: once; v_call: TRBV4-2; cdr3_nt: TGTGCCAGCAGCCAACCGGAGAGGGTGGAGGGGGAGCTGTTTTTT; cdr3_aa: CASSQPERVEGELFF